Detailed here is one T cell receptor beta chain. The antigen remains unidentified. CDR1 is LNHDA, CDR2 SQIVND, per germline (reference sequence). The germline V and J ends were trimmed by 6 bases and 4 bases, with 10 bases remaining between them. CDR3 length: 12 amino acids. This sample is drawn from a study of T-cell memory formation after mild COVID-19. At the level of the study: TCR clusters showed largely donor specificity. General observations from the study: The appearance of some responding clones in pre-infection memory suggested that cross-reactive memory joined.

TCRdb re-derived calls from the 5' RACE reads in MiXCR, one entry per CDR3 protein. Of under 550,000 distinct CDR3 sequences listed, 15% to 20% are singletons. The J gene is TRBJ2-7, the V gene TRBV19, with D tentatively TRBD1 (6 bases). The TCR was taken from an adult woman who had mild COVID-19 (a few samples of this study predate the infection). Cell type and time point are not known. The material sequenced was PBMCs or a T cell subset sorted from them (not recorded which). This chain's CDR3 is CASRPGTYEQYF. CDR3 sequence (DNA): TGTGCCAGTAGGCCAGGGACATACGAGCAGTACTTC.